This T cell receptor beta chain was sequenced in a study of blood T cell repertoires in COVID-19. Study details: From T cells, B-cell-depleted T cells, or PBMCs came the material, which was cDNA or gDNA.

Generated by immunoSEQ multiplex PCR, the TCRdb table keeps only in-frame clones and is missing some. The data show about 480,000 clones, roughly 90% seen once. Allocation to cohorts depended on clinical history reported by the participants. The germline V gene has CDR1 SGHTA and CDR2 FQGNSA. The CDR3 runs to 15 residues. Trimming took 2 bases from V and 2 from J, leaving 10 bases between them. Specimen: PBMCs or T cells enriched from blood (not recorded which). The chain uses TRBV7-2 and TRBJ1-5; no reliable D call. The sequence was collected from a woman in her forties who had recovered from COVID-19. The CDR3 sequence is CASSLTGSGNQPQHF. The DNA of the CDR3 is TGTGCCAGCAGCTTAACGGGGTCCGGCAATCAGCCCCAGCATTTT.